This TCR beta chain emerged from a study of blood T cell repertoires in COVID-19. Study at large: Collection of acute and convalescent COVID-19 samples took place in the United States, Italy and Spain. In each case, the material was cDNA or gDNA derived from T cells, B-cell-depleted T cells, or PBMCs.

V lost 1 base to trimming and J lost 2 bases, with 16 bases between them. Germline V gives CDR1 SEHNR, CDR2 FQNEAQ (reference sequence). This CDR3 is 17 amino acids long. In the authors' workflow: Reference gene primer amplification in the assay estimated nucleated cell counts. Measured with immunoSEQ multiplex PCR; TCRdb has only the in-frame clones, and not every one. V and J calls plus clone size are reproduced from that table; the DNA served to infer D and trimming. The table has more than 250,000 clones, about 88% seen once. The clonotype was recovered from a young man with active or convalescent COVID-19. The sequenced sample consisted of peripheral blood. The rearrangement joins TRBV7-9 to TRBJ2-3; D possibly corresponds to TRBD1 (5 bases). This CDR3 is CASSLGGAPALTDTQYF. DNA of the CDR3: TGTGCCAGCAGCTTAGGTGGGGCCCCGGCACTCACAGATACGCAGTATTTT. Complete variable domain (other parts from reference TRBV7-9 and TRBJ2-3): DTGVSQNPRHKITKRGQNVTFRCDPISEHNRLYWYRQTLGQGPEFLTYFQNEAQLEKSRLLSDRFSAERPKGSFSTLEIQRTEQGDSAMYLCASSLGGAPALTDTQYFGPGTRLTVL.